Described below is a single T cell receptor (beta chain) sequence and its context. The sample holds other DNA sequences that translate to the same CDR3. The data were taken from a study of blood T cell repertoires in COVID-19. Study at large: Samples of COVID-19 (acute and convalescent) were obtained from the United States, Italy and Spain. PBMCs, B-cell-depleted T cells, or T cells were the source of the cDNA or gDNA that made up the material.

Seattle's enrolled individuals joined amid active infection and were then monitored longitudinally. Per the original methods: Amplification of reference gene primers provided the estimated nucleated cell counts. Assay used: immunoSEQ multiplex PCR; TCRdb lists only in-frame clones, some missing. V and J calls and clone size are as listed in that table; D and trimming were resolved from the DNA. The top ten clones hold 0.9% to 0.95% of a sample with 150,000 to 200,000 clones, around four fifths of them seen once. This CDR3 has 14 amino acids. V was pared by 1 base and J by 6 bases, with 7 bases between. CDR1 LGHDT and CDR2 YNNKEL come from the germline V gene (reference sequence).

This receptor was obtained from a man in his sixties with COVID-19, enrolled during active disease. V gene TRBV3-1 (or the pseudogene TRBV3-2) combines with J gene TRBJ1-6, with D possibly TRBD1 on 5 matching bases. Sequenced sample: peripheral blood. The CDR3 loop is CASSQVRGNSPLHF. In DNA form, the CDR3 reads TGTGCCAGCAGCCAAGTTAGGGGTAATTCACCCCTCCACTTT.